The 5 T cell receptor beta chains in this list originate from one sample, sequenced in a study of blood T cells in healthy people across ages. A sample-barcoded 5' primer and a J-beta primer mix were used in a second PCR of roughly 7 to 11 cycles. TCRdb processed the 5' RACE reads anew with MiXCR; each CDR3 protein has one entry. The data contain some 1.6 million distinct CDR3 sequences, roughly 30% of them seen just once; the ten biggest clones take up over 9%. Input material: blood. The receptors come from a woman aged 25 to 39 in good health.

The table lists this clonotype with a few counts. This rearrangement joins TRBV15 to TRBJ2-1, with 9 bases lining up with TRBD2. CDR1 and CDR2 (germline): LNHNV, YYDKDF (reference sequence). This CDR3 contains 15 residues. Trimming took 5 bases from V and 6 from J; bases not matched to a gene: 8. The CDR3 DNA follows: TGTGCCACCAGCCGAGGGACTAGCCAAGGCAATGAGCAGTTCTTC. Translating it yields CATSRGTSQGNEQFF.

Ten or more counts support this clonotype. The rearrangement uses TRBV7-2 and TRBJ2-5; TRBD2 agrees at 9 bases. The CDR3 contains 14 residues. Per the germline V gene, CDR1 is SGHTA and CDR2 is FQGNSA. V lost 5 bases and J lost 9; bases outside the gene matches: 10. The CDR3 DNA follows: TGTGCCAGCAGCCCCCAGTGGCGGGGGGGGTCCCAGTACTTC. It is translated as CASSPQWRGGSQYF. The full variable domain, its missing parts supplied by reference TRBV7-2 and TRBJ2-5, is GAGVSQSPSNKVTEKGKDVELRCDPISGHTALYWYRQSLGQGLEFLIYFQGNSAPDKSGLPSDRFSAERTGGSVSTLTIQRTQQEDSAVYLCASSPQWRGGSQYFGPGTRLLVL.

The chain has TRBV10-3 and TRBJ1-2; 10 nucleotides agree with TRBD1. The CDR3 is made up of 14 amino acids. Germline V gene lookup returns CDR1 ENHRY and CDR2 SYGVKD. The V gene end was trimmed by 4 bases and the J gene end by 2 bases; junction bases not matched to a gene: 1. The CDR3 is CAISGGQGNYGYTF. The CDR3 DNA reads TGTGCCATCAGTGGGGGACAGGGGAACTATGGCTACACCTTC.

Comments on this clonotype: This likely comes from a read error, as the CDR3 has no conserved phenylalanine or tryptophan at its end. Here the CDR3 reads CASRGGTEAFS. In DNA form, the CDR3 reads TGTGCCTCGAGGGGTGGAACTGAAGCTTTCTCT. The rearrangement uses TRBV15 and TRBJ1-1; perhaps TRBD1 as D (5 bases). Deletions cut 11 bases from V and 5 bases from J, with 12 bases between. The CDR3 length is 11 residues. CDR1 and CDR2 (germline): LNHNV, YYDKDF (reference sequence).

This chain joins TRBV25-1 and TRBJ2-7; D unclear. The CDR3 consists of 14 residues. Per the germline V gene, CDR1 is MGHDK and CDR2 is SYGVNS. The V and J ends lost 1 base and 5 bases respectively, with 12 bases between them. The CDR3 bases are TGTGCCAGCAGTGAATCGAAAGGGTCTAACGAGCAGTACTTC. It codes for CASSESKGSNEQYF.